These 18 T cell receptor beta chains were sequenced from one sample in a study of blood T cell repertoires in COVID-19. Assay used: immunoSEQ multiplex PCR; TCRdb lists only in-frame clones, some missing. The sample has 88,000 or so clones, roughly 83% seen once; the top ten hold roughly 10%. The sequenced sample consisted of peripheral blood. These receptors were collected from a human donor in a cohort sampled during active COVID-19.

The chain employs TRBV7-9 and TRBJ1-1, with TRBD1 as a possible D gene (5 bases). The germline CDR1 and CDR2 sequences are SEHNR and FQNEAQ (reference sequence). V dropped 5 bases and J dropped 7 bases, with 17 bases sitting between them. This CDR3 is built from 14 residues. CDR3 sequence (DNA): TGTGCCAGCAGCCTTCTATCCCCGGGGGTTGAAGCTTTCTTT. It yields the protein CASSLLSPGVEAFF.

The chain carries TRBV18 and TRBJ2-3, with 7 bases that match TRBD2. The CDR3 consists of 16 residues. The V segment lost 7 bases and the J segment 1 base; nucleotides outside the gene matches: 11. Germline CDR1 KGHSH, CDR2 LQKENI. CDR3 protein: CASCPGLAARTDTQYF. The CDR3 DNA follows: TGTGCCAGCTGCCCCGGGCTAGCGGCCCGCACAGATACGCAGTATTTT.

To note about this clone: An end of the junction does not agree with germline; a read error may underlie this. This sequence joins TRBV28 and TRBJ2-4; 12 nucleotides line up with TRBD2. CDR1 and CDR2 from the germline V gene are MDHEN and SYDVKM. This CDR3 has 12 amino acids. CDR3 sequence: CASTLAGGPQDF. CDR3 DNA: TGTGCCAGCACCCTAGCGGGAGGGCCCCAGGATTTC.

The chain joins TRBV6-6 to TRBJ1-1, with TRBD1 matching over 7 bases. The CDR3 has 14 residues. Germline assignment: CDR1 MNHNY and CDR2 SVGAGI (reference sequence). Trimming cost V 8 bases and J 2 bases; bases outside gene matches: 8. This CDR3 reads CASFEDRLNTEAFF. CDR3 bases: TGTGCCAGCTTTGAGGACAGGTTAAACACTGAAGCTTTCTTT.

The chain uses TRBV30 and TRBJ2-1; 15 bases match TRBD2. CDR3 size: 16 residues. From germline, CDR1 is GTSNPN and CDR2 SVGIG (reference sequence). Trimming at V came to 4 bases and at J to 4 bases, leaving 5 bases not matched to a gene. The CDR3 reads CAWTGTSGGLYNEQFF. CDR3 in DNA: TGTGCCTGGACCGGGACTAGCGGGGGGCTTTACAATGAGCAGTTCTTC.

The genes are TRBV6-5 and TRBJ2-2; 7 nucleotides match TRBD1. There are 16 residues in the CDR3. The V and J ends lost 4 bases and 2 bases, in that order; junction bases with no gene match: 7. The germline gives CDR1 MNHEY, CDR2 SVGAGI. CDR3 protein: CASSFSRTGNTGELFF. The CDR3 coding sequence is TGTGCCAGCAGTTTCTCGAGGACAGGCAACACCGGGGAGCTGTTTTTT.

This clone was detected once. Distinct nucleotide sequences in the sample also encode this CDR3. This chain joins TRBV5-1 and TRBJ2-1; 7 positions agree with TRBD2. J lost 4 bases, V lost 3 bases, and 7 bases had no gene match. Per the germline V gene, CDR1 is SGHRS and CDR2 is YFSETQ. The CDR3 length is 15 residues. CDR3: CASSSSGISYNEQFF. CDR3 nucleotide sequence: TGCGCCAGCAGCTCGAGCGGGATCTCATACAATGAGCAGTTCTTC.

This clone was recorded a few times. The chain employs TRBV4-1 and TRBJ1-5; possibly TRBD1 for D (6 bases). The CDR3 sequence is 15 residues long. The germline CDR1 and CDR2 sequences are MGHRA and YSYEKL. V lost 3 bases to trimming and J lost 6 bases, with 15 bases between them. The CDR3 loop reads CASSQGRGRGQPQHF. The CDR3 DNA is TGCGCCAGCAGCCAGGGGCGGGGGCGCGGTCAGCCCCAGCATTTT.

The V gene is TRBV27, the J gene TRBJ1-2; TRBD1 matches at 10 bases. CDR1 is MNHEY, CDR2 SMNVEV, per germline (reference sequence). The CDR3 has 14 amino acids. V lost 3 bases and J lost 3; bases outside the gene matches: 1. The CDR3 sequence: CASSFGTGDYGYTF. CDR3 sequence (DNA): TGTGCCAGCAGTTTCGGGACAGGGGACTATGGCTACACCTTC.

The chain combines TRBV6-5 with TRBJ2-5, with 10 positions matching TRBD1. Germline V gives CDR1 MNHEY, CDR2 SVGAGI. The CDR3 is 15 amino acids. The V gene end was trimmed by 6 bases and the J gene end by 1 base; junction bases not matched to a gene: 5. The CDR3 spells CASRPGQGPQETQYF. The CDR3 DNA sequence: TGTGCCAGCAGGCCGGGACAGGGGCCCCAAGAGACCCAGTACTTC.

The V and J genes are TRBV9 and TRBJ2-1, with D uncertain. The CDR3 has 15 residues. Germline V lookup: CDR1 SGDLS, CDR2 YYNGEE. V lost 0 bases and J lost 3, with 10 bases in between. CDR3 nucleotide sequence: TGTGCCAGCAGCGTAGTCGGTTCCGGCTACAATGAGCAGTTCTTC. Protein: CASSVVGSGYNEQFF.

This chain joins TRBV7-2 and TRBJ1-5; D gene uncertain. Germline V CDR1 and CDR2: SGHTA, FQGNSA. This CDR3 contains 13 residues. Trimming stripped 5 bases from V and 10 bases from J, with 15 bases between. CDR3 protein: CASSAGLAGPQHF. The CDR3 nucleotides are TGTGCCAGCAGCGCGGGGTTGGCTGGCCCCCAGCATTTT.

The chain links TRBV11-2 to TRBJ2-7; D is unresolved. The CDR3 is 12 amino acids. Per the germline V gene, CDR1 is SGHAT and CDR2 is FQNNGV. V lost 6 bases and J 2 bases, leaving 8 bases between the germline ends. The CDR3 DNA reads TGTGCCAGCAGTCATACAGCCTACGAGCAGTACTTC. This encodes CASSHTAYEQYF.

The V and J genes are TRBV7-9 and TRBJ1-2; 7 nucleotides line up with TRBD1. Germline V gene data show CDR1 as SEHNR and CDR2 as FQNEAQ (reference sequence). This CDR3 is 13 amino acids long. V shed 7 bases, J shed 1 base, and the junction held 3 bases outside the gene matches. CDR3 sequence reads: CASTRDSNYGYTF. CDR3 in DNA: TGTGCCAGCACCCGGGACAGTAACTATGGCTACACCTTC.

This CDR3 is CAIKATGSGELFF. Here the CDR3 DNA reads TGTGCCATCAAAGCAACAGGGTCCGGGGAGCTGTTTTTT. This chain links TRBV10-3 with TRBJ2-2; D might be TRBD1 (6 bases). The V and J ends lost 7 bases and 6 bases respectively, with 12 bases between them. Germline V gene data show CDR1 as ENHRY and CDR2 as SYGVKD. This CDR3 is built from 13 residues.

The chain joins TRBV5-5 to TRBJ1-2; D may be TRBD1 (6 bases). The germline CDR1 and CDR2 sequences are SGHKS and YYEKEE (reference sequence). This CDR3 is 15 amino acids long. V lost 0 bases and J lost 4, with 13 bases in between. As DNA, the CDR3 is TGTGCCAGCAGCTTGGCCTCAGGGGCGATCTATGGCTACACCTTC. It translates to CASSLASGAIYGYTF.

The CDR3 sequence is CASSYRRTPPYEQYF. In DNA, the CDR3 is TGTGCCAGCAGTTACCGGCGGACACCCCCCTACGAGCAGTACTTC. V usage is TRBV6-5 and J usage is TRBJ2-7; D is perhaps TRBD1 (5 bases). Germline V gene lookup returns CDR1 MNHEY and CDR2 SVGAGI. Trimming pared 2 bases from V and 2 bases from J, leaving 13 bases between. The CDR3 is 15 amino acids.

V usage is TRBV25-1 and J usage is TRBJ2-1; 10 nucleotides line up with TRBD1. Germline-derived CDR1 and CDR2 are MGHDK and SYGVNS. There are 15 residues in the CDR3. Trimming removed 6 bases from V and 6 bases from J; junction bases left unmatched: 8. For the CDR3, the DNA is TGTGCCAGCAGAAGACCGGGACAGGGGTTCAATGAGCAGTTCTTC. Protein: CASRRPGQGFNEQFF.